Presented here are 28 T cell receptor beta chains from one specimen sequenced in a study of T cells in Graves' hyperthyroidism and ophthalmopathy. RNA transcripts were the template for amplifying TCR beta CDR3 regions. With the HTBI primer set, the TCR CDR3 went through a first round of RT-PCR. TCRdb analysed the multiplex PCR reads with MiXCR anew, one entry per CDR3 protein. The sample includes almost 350,000 distinct CDR3 sequences, roughly 20% of them seen just once. The sample comprised blood. These receptors were obtained from a woman in her forties with Graves' ophthalmopathy.

This clonotype was seen at least ten times. CDR3 in DNA: TGTGCCAGCAGCCCAGGGAGCCACGAGCAGTACTTC. Translated, it gives CASSPGSHEQYF. The chain employs TRBV6-1 and TRBJ2-7; D may match TRBD1 or TRBD2 (5 bases each). V lost 6 bases and J 5 bases, leaving 11 bases between the germline ends. Germline lookup yields CDR1 MNHNS and CDR2 SASEGT. CDR3 length equals 12 residues.

This clonotype has ten or more counts. This chain uses TRBV6-1 with TRBJ2-7, with 8 bases aligning to TRBD2. The CDR3 length is 13 residues. V gave up 6 bases and J gave up 4 bases; unmatched junction bases: 5. Germline V CDR1 and CDR2: MNHNS, SASEGT. CDR3 protein: CASRGAGEYEQYF. Here the CDR3 DNA reads TGTGCCAGCAGGGGAGCGGGAGAATACGAGCAGTACTTC.

Ten or more counts support this clonotype. This chain's CDR3 is CASSKSGSGNIQYF. The CDR3 DNA reads as TGTGCCAGCAGTAAGAGCGGGAGCGGAAACATTCAGTACTTC. This chain uses TRBV6-2 or TRBV6-3 with TRBJ2-4, with 8 bases aligning to TRBD2. V gave up 5 bases and J gave up 6 bases; unmatched junction bases: 6. The CDR3 covers 14 residues. Germline CDR1 and CDR2: MNHEY and SVGEGT.

The table lists this clonotype with many counts. This chain connects TRBV6-2 or TRBV6-3 to TRBJ2-7, with no clear D. CDR3 size: 14 residues. The V end lost 6 bases, the J end lost 3 bases, and 15 bases lay between the germline ends. Germline assignment: CDR1 MNHEY and CDR2 SVGEGT. The DNA for the CDR3 is TGTGCCAGCAGCCCTAGGGTTATGAACTACGAGCAGTACTTC. Amino acids: CASSPRVMNYEQYF.

In its sample, this clonotype was seen a few times. The rearrangement joins TRBV6-2 or TRBV6-3 to TRBJ2-7, with 7 bases matching TRBD2. The CDR3 has 15 amino acids. Germline assignment: CDR1 MNHEY and CDR2 SVGEGT. V was pared by 5 bases and J by 3 bases, with 10 bases of the junction left unmatched. The CDR3 bases are TGTGCCAGCAGTGACAGCCTAGCGGTGATCTACGAGCAGTACTTC. Translated, it gives CASSDSLAVIYEQYF.

This clonotype has a count of ten or more. The chain carries TRBV5-1 and TRBJ2-5; TRBD2 is a possible D gene (5 bases). This CDR3 region has 13 residues. Germline CDR1 SGHRS, CDR2 YFSETQ. The V gene lost 0 bases and the J gene lost 5 bases, with 8 bases spanning the gap. The CDR3 spells CASSLVGEETQYF. The CDR3 nucleotides are TGCGCCAGCAGCTTGGTCGGGGAGGAGACCCAGTACTTC.

This chain connects TRBV6-1 to TRBJ2-2, with D unresolved. The CDR3 loop spans 13 amino acids. V was shortened by 7 bases and J by 1 base, with 7 bases between the two germline ends. Germline CDR1 MNHNS, CDR2 SASEGT. CDR3 protein: CASIYQNTGELFF. DNA of the CDR3: TGTGCCAGCATATACCAGAACACCGGGGAGCTGTTTTTT.

The chain is built from TRBV11-1 and TRBJ2-2, with 8 bases fitting TRBD1. V lost 4 bases to trimming and J lost 2 bases; unmatched junction nucleotides: 3. The CDR3 contains 15 residues. CDR1 and CDR2 (germline): SGHAT, FQDESV (reference sequence). The chain's CDR3 is CASSSGQENTGELFF. DNA of the CDR3: TGTGCCAGCAGCTCGGGACAGGAAAACACCGGGGAGCTGTTTTTT.

There are many counts of this clonotype. Being one base from a much bigger clone, this may be a read error. The V and J genes are TRBV5-1 and TRBJ2-7, with 10 bases aligning to TRBD1. Losses at the gene ends were 4 bases for V and 3 bases for J; bases not matched to a gene: 4. The CDR3 totals 14 residues. The germline CDR1 and CDR2 sequences are SGHRS and YFSETQ. The CDR3 reads CASSKGQGNYEQYF. The CDR3, as DNA: TGCGCCAGCAGCAAGGGACAGGGGAACTACGAGCAGTACTTC.

This rearrangement joins TRBV27 to TRBJ1-3, with TRBD1 identical over 7 bases. V dropped 10 bases and J dropped 7; count of bases not matched to a gene: 4. The V gene's germline CDR1 is MNHEY and CDR2 SMNVEV (reference sequence). The CDR3 is 11 amino acids. CDR3 protein: CATKQGNTIYF. Here the CDR3 DNA reads TGTGCCACCAAACAGGGGAACACCATATATTTT.

This clonotype was seen at least ten times. The rearrangement joins TRBV11-2 to TRBJ2-7; D unresolved. The V end lost 3 bases, the J end lost 2 bases, and 8 bases lay between the germline ends. CDR3 length: 13 residues. The germline CDR1 and CDR2 sequences are SGHAT and FQNNGV. CDR3 amino acids: CASSFKMTYEQYF. For the CDR3, the DNA is TGTGCCAGCAGCTTTAAGATGACCTACGAGCAGTACTTC.

The table lists this clonotype with many counts. This may be a read error: a much more frequent sequence differs by one nucleotide. Because it lacks the conserved phenylalanine or tryptophan at the end, this CDR3 is likely a read error. The rearrangement links TRBV28 to TRBJ2-7; 8 bases are shared with TRBD2. V was clipped by 4 bases and J by 4 bases; unmatched bases: 6. CDR1 is MDHEN, CDR2 SYDVKM, per germline. CDR3 length: 14 residues. The CDR3 sequence is CASSSPGLVYEQYS. CDR3 sequence (DNA): TGTGCCAGCAGTTCCCCGGGACTAGTATACGAGCAGTACTCC.

The chain uses TRBV4-1 and TRBJ1-3; weak D call: TRBD1 (5 bases). Trimming left V 3 bases short and J 1 base short, with 13 bases between. Germline-derived CDR1 and CDR2 are MGHRA and YSYEKL. This CDR3 has 16 residues. DNA of the CDR3: TGCGCCAGCAGCCAGGGGGTGTTGTCGTCTGGAAACACCATATATTTT. Its translation: CASSQGVLSSGNTIYF.

This clonotype was seen repeatedly, ten times or more. This chain connects TRBV7-9 to TRBJ2-1; the match to TRBD2 covers 11 bases. This CDR3 is built from 19 residues. The V and J ends lost 4 bases and 9 bases, in that order; junction bases with no gene match: 20. Germline CDR1 and CDR2: SEHNR and FQNEAQ (reference sequence). CDR3 sequence: CASSSNGLAGGGVEVEQFF. The CDR3 nucleotides read TGTGCCAGCAGCTCGAACGGACTAGCGGGTGGAGGAGTTGAAGTTGAGCAGTTCTTC.

This clonotype was seen many times. The chain is built from TRBV20-1 and TRBJ2-5, with TRBD1 matching 10 bases. V trimming: 6 bases; J trimming: 5 bases; junction bases outside the gene matches: 18. Germline values: CDR1 DFQATT, CDR2 SNEGSKA (reference sequence). The CDR3 covers 17 residues. CDR3 amino acids: CSAGGTQRQGAGETQYF. The CDR3 bases are TGCAGTGCCGGCGGTACCCAGCGACAGGGGGCGGGGGAGACCCAGTACTTC.

This clonotype was counted between two and nine times. The chain uses TRBV12-3 or TRBV12-4 and TRBJ2-7; D is ambiguous. The CDR3 totals 14 residues. V lost 3 bases to trimming and J lost 4 bases, with 13 bases between them. Here the CDR3 reads CASSLSGGEYEQYF. CDR3 in DNA: TGTGCCAGCAGTTTGTCTGGCGGAGAGTACGAGCAGTACTTC.

This clonotype was detected many times. V and J are TRBV27 and TRBJ1-1, with D tentatively TRBD1 (6 bases). Per germline, CDR1 MNHEY and CDR2 SMNVEV (reference sequence). Trimming left V 5 bases short and J 0 bases short, with 10 bases between. CDR3 size: 14 residues. This chain's CDR3 is CASSPQGVNTEAFF. The CDR3, as DNA: TGTGCCAGCAGTCCACAGGGCGTGAACACTGAAGCTTTCTTT.

This clonotype was detected many times. V and J are TRBV11-2 and TRBJ2-7; 8 bases fit TRBD1. The J segment lost 3 bases and the V segment lost 4 bases, leaving 8 bases of the junction unmatched. Germline CDR1 and CDR2: SGHAT and FQNNGV. The CDR3 is 15 amino acids. CDR3 sequence: CASSSPDRVLYEQYF. In nucleotides, the CDR3 is TGTGCCAGCAGCTCCCCGGACAGGGTTCTCTACGAGCAGTACTTC.

Many counts were recorded for this clonotype. V and J are TRBV20-1 and TRBJ1-1, with D maybe TRBD1 (6 bases). CDR1 DFQATT and CDR2 SNEGSKA come from the germline V gene (reference sequence). The CDR3 sequence is 13 residues long. V lost 0 bases, J lost 4 bases, and 9 bases lay in between. The chain's CDR3 is CSARDLGGTEAFF. DNA for the CDR3: TGCAGTGCTAGAGATCTAGGGGGCACTGAAGCTTTCTTT.

This clonotype was seen a few times. The rearrangement joins TRBV12-3 or TRBV12-4 to TRBJ1-2, with 10 bases identical to TRBD1. The CDR3 covers 15 residues. The J segment lost 4 bases and the V segment lost 4 bases, leaving 6 bases of the junction unmatched. CDR3 loop: CASSSGTGVRYGYTF. The CDR3 bases are TGTGCCAGCAGTTCCGGGACAGGGGTACGCTATGGCTACACCTTC.

In its sample, this clonotype was seen many times. The V and J genes are TRBV27 and TRBJ2-7, with unresolved D. Germline V gene data show CDR1 as MNHEY and CDR2 as SMNVEV (reference sequence). The length of the CDR3 is 13 residues. V was pared by 5 bases and J by 0 bases, with 8 bases between. CDR3 DNA: TGTGCCAGCAGTCTAATAAGCTCCTACGAGCAGTACTTC. Its protein product is CASSLISSYEQYF.

This clonotype has at least ten counts. This chain links TRBV5-1 with TRBJ1-1; 7 positions agree with TRBD1. The CDR3 has 15 amino acids. Germline V lookup: CDR1 SGHRS, CDR2 YFSETQ. With V trimmed by 2 bases and J by 1 base, 5 bases remained unmatched. CDR3: CASSLTGQTNTEAFF. Written as DNA, the CDR3 is TGCGCCAGCAGCTTAACGGGACAGACGAACACTGAAGCTTTCTTT.

A few counts support this clonotype. The V gene is TRBV2, the J gene TRBJ2-2, with a tentative D call TRBD1 (5 bases). CDR3 size: 16 residues. Trimming left V 1 base short and J 2 bases short, with 11 bases between. The germline gives CDR1 SNHLY, CDR2 FYNNEI. The DNA for the CDR3 is TGTGCCAGCAGTGAAGATCTGGGGCCAAACACCGGGGAGCTGTTTTTT. It is translated as CASSEDLGPNTGELFF.

In its sample, this clonotype was seen many times. The rearrangement uses TRBV5-1 and TRBJ1-1; D gene uncertain. The V gene lost 1 base and the J gene lost 4 bases, with 11 bases spanning the gap. This CDR3 contains 14 residues. Germline CDR1 is SGHRS and CDR2 is YFSETQ. CDR3 in DNA: TGCGCCAGCAGCTTGTTAGGGCCAGTCACTGAAGCTTTCTTT. Protein: CASSLLGPVTEAFF.

The table lists this clonotype with many counts. The V call is TRBV12-3 or TRBV12-4, the J call TRBJ2-5; 7 bases match TRBD1. Unmatched junction bases numbered 12, after V lost 5 bases and J lost 0 bases. CDR3 length equals 17 residues. The CDR3 DNA reads as TGTGCCAGCAGTCGCATATGGGACAGCAGGAACCAAGAGACCCAGTACTTC. Protein product: CASSRIWDSRNQETQYF.

This clonotype was detected only once. One junction end disagrees with the germline gene, perhaps due to a read error. The chain employs TRBV7-9 and TRBJ2-2; D may match TRBD1 or TRBD2 (5 bases each). This CDR3 contains 15 residues. CDR1 SEHNR and CDR2 FQNEAQ come from the germline V gene (reference sequence). CDR3 nucleotides: TGTGCCAGCAGCTTCTTTAGGGGCGACACCGGGGAGCTGTCTTTT. It encodes CASSFFRGDTGELSF.

This clonotype showed up many times. This chain connects TRBV29-1 to TRBJ2-4; D tentatively reads TRBD1 or TRBD2 (5 bases each). Trimming took off 6 bases at V and 8 bases at J, with 17 bases between the two ends. The CDR3 spans 13 residues. Per germline, CDR1 SQVTM and CDR2 ANQGSEA. The chain's CDR3 is CSVTGTSTYIQYF. CDR3 DNA: TGCAGCGTGACTGGGACCTCCACGTACATTCAGTACTTC. Full variable domain (missing parts from reference TRBV29-1 and TRBJ2-4): SAVISQKPSRDICQRGTSLTIQCQVDSQVTMMFWYRQQPGQSLTLIATANQGSEATYESGFVIDKFPISRPNLTFSTLTVSNMSPEDSSIYLCSVTGTSTYIQYFGAGTRLSVL.

This clonotype was seen at least ten times. The chain joins TRBV11-2 to TRBJ1-1, with TRBD1 matching over 8 bases. The CDR3 runs 16 residues. Unmatched junction bases numbered 10, after V lost 5 bases and J lost 2 bases. Germline CDR1 is SGHAT and CDR2 is FQNNGV. The CDR3: CASSLGQGAINTEAFF. The CDR3 DNA follows: TGTGCCAGCAGCCTAGGACAGGGCGCTATAAACACTGAAGCTTTCTTT.